The 17 T cell receptor beta chains below were found in one sample sequenced in a study of T cells after yellow fever vaccination. TCRdb re-called the 5' RACE reads through MiXCR, storing one row per CDR3 protein. Among some 220,000 distinct CDR3 sequences listed, approximately 3.2% were seen once. Sequenced material: CD4+ T cells sorted from PBMCs, taken 10 days after the yellow fever booster vaccination. The receptors here all came from a man aged 18 to 30 who received the YFV17D yellow fever vaccine.

The chain links TRBV5-1 to TRBJ2-3, with 7 positions matching TRBD2. The CDR3 extends over 16 amino acids. The germline V gene encodes CDR1 SGHRS and CDR2 YFSETQ. V gave up 3 bases and J gave up 1 base; unmatched junction bases: 8. The CDR3 loop is CASSSSGGRGTDTQYF. CDR3 DNA sequence: TGCGCCAGCAGCTCTTCGGGAGGCCGGGGCACAGATACGCAGTATTTT.

The rearrangement links TRBV12-3 or TRBV12-4 to TRBJ2-1, with 8 bases identical to TRBD1. V was pared by 7 bases and J by 5 bases, with 7 bases of the junction left unmatched. There are 14 residues in the CDR3. The CDR3 spells CASIEGQENNEQFF. CDR3 nucleotide sequence: TGTGCCAGCATCGAGGGACAGGAAAACAATGAGCAGTTCTTC.

This clonotype was picked up a small number of times. The CDR3 nucleotides read TGTGCCAGCAGCACCAACCCGGGACTCCAGGCCGGGGAGCTGTTTTTT. It yields the protein CASSTNPGLQAGELFF. The rearrangement links TRBV11-2 to TRBJ2-2; possible D gene TRBD2, 6 bases. Germline V gene lookup returns CDR1 SGHAT and CDR2 FQNNGV. This CDR3 has 16 residues. Trimming shortened V by 5 bases and J by 6 bases, and 19 bases separated the two germline ends.

The V call is TRBV12-3 or TRBV12-4, the J call TRBJ1-6; TRBD1 is a possible D gene (5 bases). The CDR3 spans 14 residues. V was pared by 6 bases and J by 11 bases, with 17 bases between. The CDR3 spells CASSRWRGGTPLHF. The CDR3 region has the DNA TGTGCCAGCAGCCGCTGGAGGGGAGGGACACCCCTCCACTTT.

This clonotype appeared many times. This sequence joins TRBV7-9 and TRBJ2-7; D unresolved. This CDR3 spans 12 amino acids. V gave up 5 bases and J gave up 2 bases, with 7 bases separating them. Per the germline V gene, CDR1 is SEHNR and CDR2 is FQNEAQ (reference sequence). CDR3 residues: CASSLVPYEQYF. The CDR3 DNA sequence: TGTGCCAGCAGCCTGGTACCCTACGAGCAGTACTTC.

At least ten counts were recorded for this clonotype. Written as DNA, the CDR3 is TGTGCCAGCTCGGGACGGCGAAATGAAAAACTGTTTTTT. It codes for CASSGRRNEKLFF. V is TRBV18 and J is TRBJ1-4; tentative D call: TRBD1 (5 bases). Trimming cost V 6 bases and J 5 bases, with 10 bases left between them. CDR3 length: 13 residues. Per the germline V gene, CDR1 is KGHSH and CDR2 is LQKENI.

This clonotype was recorded at least ten times. The chain is built from TRBV5-1 and TRBJ1-1, with 8 bases matching TRBD1. The CDR3 sequence is 14 residues long. The germline V gene encodes CDR1 SGHRS and CDR2 YFSETQ. The V and J ends lost 4 bases and 1 base, in that order; junction bases with no gene match: 3. CDR3 sequence: CASSTGTGNTEAFF. Written as DNA, the CDR3 is TGCGCCAGCAGCACCGGGACAGGGAACACTGAAGCTTTCTTT. Full variable domain (outside the CDR3, taken from reference TRBV5-1 and TRBJ1-1): KAGVTQTPRYLIKTRGQQVTLSCSPISGHRSVSWYQQTPGQGLQFLFEYFSETQRNKGNFPGRFSGRQFSNSRSEMNVSTLELGDSALYLCASSTGTGNTEAFFGQGTRLTVV.

This clonotype appeared a few times. This chain uses TRBV20-1 with TRBJ2-1; 15 nucleotides match TRBD2. The V and J ends lost 5 bases and 1 base, in that order; junction bases with no gene match: 6. Germline V gene lookup returns CDR1 DFQATT and CDR2 SNEGSKA (reference sequence). This CDR3 region has 17 residues. The CDR3 is CSAPRTSGGVSYNEQFF. In nucleotides, the CDR3 is TGCAGTGCTCCCCGGACTAGCGGGGGGGTATCCTACAATGAGCAGTTCTTC.

There are a few counts of this clonotype. The chain joins TRBV20-1 to TRBJ2-5; 7 nucleotides align to TRBD2. Germline CDR1 reads DFQATT; CDR2 reads SNEGSKA (reference sequence). CDR3 size: 15 residues. In nucleotides, the CDR3 is TGCACCCTTTCCCCATTTGGGGGGGACCAAGAGACCCAGTACTTC. It specifies CTLSPFGGDQETQYF.

The chain links TRBV18 to TRBJ2-7; 9 positions agree with TRBD1. Trimming took 3 bases from V and 5 from J; bases not matched to a gene: 5. The CDR3 has 14 residues. Germline V gene sequence: CDR1 KGHSH, CDR2 LQKENI. The CDR3 DNA is TGTGCCAGCTCACCCCGACAGGGGGAGGACGAGCAGTACTTC. Its translation is CASSPRQGEDEQYF.

The sample holds many counts of this clonotype. J is TRBJ2-5 and V is TRBV12-3 or TRBV12-4; D uncertain. Trimming cost V 5 bases and J 5 bases, with 15 bases left between them. This CDR3 has 14 residues. The CDR3 DNA reads as TGTGCCAGCAGTCCCCGTTTTGTGGGGGAGACCCAGTACTTC. Translating gives CASSPRFVGETQYF.

The chain uses TRBV5-1 and TRBJ2-5; no definite D call. From germline, CDR1 is SGHRS and CDR2 YFSETQ. This CDR3 spans 12 amino acids. Deletions cut 4 bases from V and 5 bases from J, with 9 bases between. The DNA for the CDR3 is TGCGCCAGCAGCCATGGATCCGAGACCCAGTACTTC. Translated, it gives CASSHGSETQYF.

There are many counts of this clonotype. The chain employs TRBV3-1 and TRBJ2-5; 7 bases match TRBD2. Per the germline V gene, CDR1 is LGHDT and CDR2 is YNNKEL (reference sequence). The V and J ends lost 4 bases and 5 bases, in that order; junction bases with no gene match: 7. The CDR3 length is 14 residues. CDR3: CASSRQTAGETQYF. The CDR3 DNA reads TGTGCCAGCAGCCGGCAGACAGCGGGGGAGACCCAGTACTTC.

This clonotype showed up just a few times. The chain uses TRBV20-1 and TRBJ1-1; D is undetermined. The germline gives CDR1 DFQATT, CDR2 SNEGSKA (reference sequence). V shed 4 bases and J shed 1 base, with 4 bases lying between them. The CDR3 has 11 amino acids. This CDR3 is CSANKNTEAFF. The DNA for the CDR3 is TGCAGTGCTAACAAGAACACTGAAGCTTTCTTT.

V gene TRBV6-6 combines with J gene TRBJ2-3; 9 bases fit TRBD1. The CDR3 is 18 amino acids. Per the germline V gene, CDR1 is MNHNY and CDR2 is SVGAGI (reference sequence). V gave up 5 bases and J gave up 3 bases; unmatched junction bases: 15. The CDR3 sequence: CASSNNKAAGQGTDTQYF. The CDR3 DNA is TGTGCCAGCAGTAACAATAAAGCGGCGGGACAGGGTACAGATACGCAGTATTTT.

The chain combines TRBV12-3 or TRBV12-4 with TRBJ1-6, with D perhaps matching TRBD1 (6 bases). V gave up 2 bases and J gave up 10 bases, with 9 bases separating them. This CDR3 is built from 13 residues. CDR3 nucleotide sequence: TGTGCCAGCAGTTTACAGGGGCAATCACCCCTCCACTTT. Translated, it gives CASSLQGQSPLHF.

In this sample, this clonotype turned up many times. The chain is built from TRBV6-1 and TRBJ2-5, with 7 bases lining up with TRBD2. Germline V CDR1 and CDR2: MNHNS, SASEGT. The CDR3 is 15 residues long. The junction had 9 bases not matched to a gene; V was cut back by 6 bases and J by 2 bases. In DNA, the CDR3 is TGTGCCAGCAGAATAGGGACTACCCCGCAAGAGACCCAGTACTTC. Its protein product is CASRIGTTPQETQYF.